The 2 T cell receptor beta chains reported below all come from one sample, sequenced in a study of early T cells in non-severe SARS-CoV-2 infection. TCRdb re-called the 5' RACE reads with MiXCR, one entry per CDR3 protein. This repertoire shows some 77,000 distinct CDR3 sequences, 10% to 15% found once; its top ten account for 1.1%. Sequences were obtained from whole blood. Receptors were obtained from an adult who was a healthcare worker with PCR-confirmed SARS-CoV-2 infection or an uninfected control (not recorded which).

This chain connects TRBV6-6 to TRBJ2-7, with 10 bases aligning to TRBD1. The CDR3 has 14 amino acids. CDR1 and CDR2 (germline): MNHNY, SVGAGI (reference sequence). J was trimmed by 3 bases and V by 4 bases; bases with no gene match: 3. The CDR3 is CASSWGQGNYEQYF. The CDR3 nucleotides are TGTGCCAGCAGTTGGGGACAGGGGAACTACGAGCAGTACTTC.

This clonotype showed up many times. The genes are TRBV29-1 and TRBJ1-2, with 10 bases matching TRBD1. Germline V gives CDR1 SQVTM, CDR2 ANQGSEA. This CDR3 comprises 13 residues. After removal of 4 bases from V and 8 bases from J, the junction contained 7 bases not matched to a gene. The CDR3 here is CSVAGQGREGYTF. In nucleotides, the CDR3 is TGCAGCGTTGCGGGACAGGGGCGGGAGGGCTACACCTTC.